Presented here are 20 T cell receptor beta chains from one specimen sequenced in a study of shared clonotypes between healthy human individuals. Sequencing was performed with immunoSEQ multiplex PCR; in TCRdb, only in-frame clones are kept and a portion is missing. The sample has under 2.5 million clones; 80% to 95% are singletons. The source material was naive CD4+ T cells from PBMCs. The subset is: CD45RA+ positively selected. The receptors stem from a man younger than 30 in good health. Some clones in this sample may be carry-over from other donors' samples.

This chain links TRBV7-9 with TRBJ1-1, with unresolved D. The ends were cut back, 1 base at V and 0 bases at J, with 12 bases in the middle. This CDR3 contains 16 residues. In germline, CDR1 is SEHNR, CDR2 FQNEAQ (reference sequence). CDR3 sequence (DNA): TGTGCCAGCAGCTTAGTGGTCAGCGCAATGAACACTGAAGCTTTCTTT. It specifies CASSLVVSAMNTEAFF.

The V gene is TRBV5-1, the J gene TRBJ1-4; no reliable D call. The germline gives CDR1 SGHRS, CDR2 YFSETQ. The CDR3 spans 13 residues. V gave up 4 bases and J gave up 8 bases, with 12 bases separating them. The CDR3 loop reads CASSQRTGEKLFF. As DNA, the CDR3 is TGCGCCAGCAGCCAGAGAACGGGAGAAAAACTGTTTTTT.

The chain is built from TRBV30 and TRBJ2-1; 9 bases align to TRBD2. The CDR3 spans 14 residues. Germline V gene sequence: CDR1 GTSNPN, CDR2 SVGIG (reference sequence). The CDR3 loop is CAIRRVAGVNEQFF. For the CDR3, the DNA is TGTGCAATACGGAGGGTAGCGGGAGTCAATGAGCAGTTCTTC.

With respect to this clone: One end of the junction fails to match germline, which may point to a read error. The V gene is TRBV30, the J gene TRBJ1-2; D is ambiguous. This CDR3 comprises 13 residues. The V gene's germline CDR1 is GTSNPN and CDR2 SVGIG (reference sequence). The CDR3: CAWSVRAYYGCTF. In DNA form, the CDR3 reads TGTGCCTGGAGTGTAAGGGCCTACTATGGCTGCACCTTC.

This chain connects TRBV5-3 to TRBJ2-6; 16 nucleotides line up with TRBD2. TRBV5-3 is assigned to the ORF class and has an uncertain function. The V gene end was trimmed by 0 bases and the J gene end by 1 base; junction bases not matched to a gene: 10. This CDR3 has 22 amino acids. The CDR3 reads CARSLEWGRGLAGGSGANVLTF. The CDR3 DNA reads TGTGCCAGAAGCTTGGAATGGGGTCGGGGACTAGCGGGAGGGTCTGGGGCCAACGTCCTGACTTTC.

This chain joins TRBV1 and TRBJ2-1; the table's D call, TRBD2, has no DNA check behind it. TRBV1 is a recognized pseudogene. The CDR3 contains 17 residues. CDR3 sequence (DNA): TGCACCAGCAGCCAGGACCGCCGGGGGATTGGTTACAATGAGCAGTTCTTC. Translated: CTSSQDRRGIGYNEQFF.

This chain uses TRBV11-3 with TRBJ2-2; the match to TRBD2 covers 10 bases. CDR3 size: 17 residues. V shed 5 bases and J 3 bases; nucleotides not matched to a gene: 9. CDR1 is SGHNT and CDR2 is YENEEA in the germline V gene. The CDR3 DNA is TGTGCCAGCAGCCGCGATGGGCTAGCGGGAGACACCGGGGAGCTGTTTTTT. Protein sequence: CASSRDGLAGDTGELFF. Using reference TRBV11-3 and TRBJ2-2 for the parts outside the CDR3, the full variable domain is EAGVVQSPRYKIIEKKQPVAFWCNPISGHNTLYWYLQNLGQGPELLIRYENEEAVDDSQLPKDRFSAERLKGVDSTLKIQPAELGDSAVYLCASSRDGLAGDTGELFFGEGSRLTVL.

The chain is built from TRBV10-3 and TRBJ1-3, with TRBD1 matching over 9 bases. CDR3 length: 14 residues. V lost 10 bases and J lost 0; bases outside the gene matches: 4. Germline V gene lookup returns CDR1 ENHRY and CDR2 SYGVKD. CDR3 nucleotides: TGTGCCACAAGGGACAGGGCCTCTGGAAACACCATATATTTT. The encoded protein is CATRDRASGNTIYF.

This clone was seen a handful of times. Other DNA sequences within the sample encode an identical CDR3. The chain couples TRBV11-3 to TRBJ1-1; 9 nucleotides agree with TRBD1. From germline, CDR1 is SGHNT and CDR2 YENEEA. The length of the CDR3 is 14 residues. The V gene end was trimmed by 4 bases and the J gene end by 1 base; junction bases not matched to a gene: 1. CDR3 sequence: CASSSGQGNTEAFF. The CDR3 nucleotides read TGTGCCAGCAGCTCGGGACAGGGGAACACTGAAGCTTTCTTT.

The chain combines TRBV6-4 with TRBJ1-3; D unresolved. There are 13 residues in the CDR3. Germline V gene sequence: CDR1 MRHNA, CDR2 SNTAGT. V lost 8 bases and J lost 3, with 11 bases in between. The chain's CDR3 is CASYVGDGNTIYF. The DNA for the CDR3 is TGTGCCAGCTACGTGGGAGATGGAAACACCATATATTTT.

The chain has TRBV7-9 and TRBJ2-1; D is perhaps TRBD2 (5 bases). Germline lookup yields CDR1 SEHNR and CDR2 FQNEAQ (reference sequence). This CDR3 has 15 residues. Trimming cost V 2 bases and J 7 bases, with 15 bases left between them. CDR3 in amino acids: CASSLTGLGENEQFF. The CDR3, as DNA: TGTGCCAGCAGCTTAACTGGTTTGGGAGAAAATGAGCAGTTCTTC.

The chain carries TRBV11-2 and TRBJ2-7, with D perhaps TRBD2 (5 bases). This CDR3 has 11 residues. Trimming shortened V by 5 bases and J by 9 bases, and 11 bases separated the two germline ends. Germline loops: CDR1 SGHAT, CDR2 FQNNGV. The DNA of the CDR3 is TGTGCCAGCAGCCACGGGGTCGGGCAGTACTTC. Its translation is CASSHGVGQYF.

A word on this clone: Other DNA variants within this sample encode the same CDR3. Here the CDR3 DNA reads TGTGCCAGTAGTATAGGGACAACTGGGGCCAACGTCCTGACTTTC. It yields the protein CASSIGTTGANVLTF. The chain uses TRBV19 and TRBJ2-6; tentative D call: TRBD1 (5 bases). Trimming shortened V by 1 base and J by 2 bases, and 6 bases separated the two germline ends. Germline V CDR1 and CDR2: LNHDA, SQIVND (reference sequence). This CDR3 is 15 amino acids long. Using reference TRBV19 and TRBJ2-6 for the parts outside the CDR3, the full variable domain is DGGITQSPKYLFRKEGQNVTLSCEQNLNHDAMYWYRQDPGQGLRLIYYSQIVNDFQKGDIAEGYSVSREKKESFPLTVTSAQKNPTAFYLCASSIGTTGANVLTFGAGSRLTVL.

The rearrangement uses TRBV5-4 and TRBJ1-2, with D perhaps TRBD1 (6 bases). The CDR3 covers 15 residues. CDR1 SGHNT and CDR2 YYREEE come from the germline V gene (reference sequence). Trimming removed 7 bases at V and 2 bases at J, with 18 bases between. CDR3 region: CASAWGGPQNYGYTF. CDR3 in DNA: TGTGCCAGCGCGTGGGGGGGGCCACAAAACTATGGCTACACCTTC.

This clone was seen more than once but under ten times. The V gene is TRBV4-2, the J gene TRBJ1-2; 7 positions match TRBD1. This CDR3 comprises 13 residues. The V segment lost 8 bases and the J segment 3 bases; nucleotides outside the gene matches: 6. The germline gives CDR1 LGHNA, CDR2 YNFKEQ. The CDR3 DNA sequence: TGTGCCAGCGGCTGGGACAGCCACTATGGCTACACCTTC. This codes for CASGWDSHYGYTF.

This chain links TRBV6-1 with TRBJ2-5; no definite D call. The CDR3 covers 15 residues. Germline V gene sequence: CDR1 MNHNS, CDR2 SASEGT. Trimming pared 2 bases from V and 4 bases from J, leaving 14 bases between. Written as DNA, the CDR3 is TGTGCCAGCAGTGAAAGGCAGCCAGGTAGAGAGACCCAGTACTTC. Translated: CASSERQPGRETQYF.

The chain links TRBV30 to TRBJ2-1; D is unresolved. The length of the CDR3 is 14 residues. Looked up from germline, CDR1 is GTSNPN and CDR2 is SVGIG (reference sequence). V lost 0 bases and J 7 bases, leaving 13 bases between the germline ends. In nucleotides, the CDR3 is TGTGCCTGGAGTGTATTGGTCGGCTCAAATGAGCAGTTCTTC. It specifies CAWSVLVGSNEQFF.

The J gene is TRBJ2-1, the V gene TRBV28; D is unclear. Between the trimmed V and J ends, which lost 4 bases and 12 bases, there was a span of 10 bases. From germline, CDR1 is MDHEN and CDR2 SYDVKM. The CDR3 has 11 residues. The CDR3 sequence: CASSSPVSQFF. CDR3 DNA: TGTGCCAGCAGTTCTCCGGTTTCGCAGTTCTTC.

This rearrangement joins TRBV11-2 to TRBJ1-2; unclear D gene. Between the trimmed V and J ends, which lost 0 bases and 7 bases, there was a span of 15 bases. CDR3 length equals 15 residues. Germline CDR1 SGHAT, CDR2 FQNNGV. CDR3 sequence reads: CASSLDGSLALGYTF. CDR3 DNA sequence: TGTGCCAGCAGCTTAGACGGTTCCCTGGCGCTTGGCTACACCTTC.

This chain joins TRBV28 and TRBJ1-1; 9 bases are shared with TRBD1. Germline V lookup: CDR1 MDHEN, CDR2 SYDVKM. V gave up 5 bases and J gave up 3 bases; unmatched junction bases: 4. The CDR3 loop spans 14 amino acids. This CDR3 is CASSTGQGHTEAFF. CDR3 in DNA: TGTGCCAGCAGTACGGGACAGGGTCACACTGAAGCTTTCTTT.